This T cell receptor beta chain was found in a study of T cells in localized non-small cell lung cancer. Turning to this clone: The junction shows a germline mismatch at one end, possibly a read error. Other DNA sequences of this sample code for an identical CDR3.

This table comes from immunoSEQ multiplex PCR, and its TCRdb copy is limited to in-frame clones, with some not included. The sample has approximately 76,000 clones; 80% are singletons. The germline V gene encodes CDR1 SQVTM and CDR2 ANQGSEA. This CDR3 is 14 amino acids long. This sample comprised peripheral blood, obtained before any cancer treatment. The chain has TRBV29-1 and TRBJ2-3; TRBD2 agrees at 8 bases. The sequence derives from a female donor older than 55 with stage I lung adenocarcinoma. CDR3 coding DNA: TGCAGCGTTGAAGTGCGGACTAGCACGGATACGCAGTATTTT. Its translation: CSVEVRTSTDTQYF.